Ten or more counts support the clone carrying this T cell receptor (beta chain). Antigen: not known. The germline V gene has CDR1 WSHSY and CDR2 SAAADI. V lost 7 bases and J lost 5; bases outside the gene matches: 6. The CDR3 runs 15 residues. Template-switching 5'RACE yielded the TCR cDNA; a universal primer site and UMIs were added in the process. TCRdb re-analysed the 5' RACE reads in MiXCR, keeping a single row per CDR3 protein. Of some 69,000 distinct CDR3 sequences listed, about 6% were seen once; the top ten hold over 2%. The entry originates in a study of T cells after yellow fever vaccination. Broader study findings: Once the booster was given, most primary-vaccination clones reappeared, at about 96% for CD4 and over 75% for CD8.

The sample here was CD4+ T cells sorted from PBMCs, taken less than 16 days after the first yellow fever vaccination. The sequence was obtained from a man aged 18 to 29 who received the YFV17D yellow fever vaccine. The V gene is TRBV10-2, the J gene TRBJ2-1; 12 nucleotides line up with TRBD1. CDR3 nucleotides: TGCGCCAGCAACCCGGGACAGGGGGCACACAATGAGCAGTTCTTC. Translation gives CASNPGQGAHNEQFF.